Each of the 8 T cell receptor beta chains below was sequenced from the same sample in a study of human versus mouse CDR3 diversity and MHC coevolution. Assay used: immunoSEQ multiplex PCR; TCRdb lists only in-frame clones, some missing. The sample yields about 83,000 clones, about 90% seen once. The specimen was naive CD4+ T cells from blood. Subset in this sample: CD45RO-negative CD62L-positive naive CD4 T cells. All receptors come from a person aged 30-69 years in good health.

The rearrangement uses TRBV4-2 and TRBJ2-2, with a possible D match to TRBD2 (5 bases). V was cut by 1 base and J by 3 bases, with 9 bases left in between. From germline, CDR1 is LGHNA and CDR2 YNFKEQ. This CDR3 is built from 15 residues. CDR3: CASSQVGRDTGELFF. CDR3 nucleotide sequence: TGTGCCAGCAGCCAAGTAGGGCGGGACACCGGGGAGCTGTTTTTT.

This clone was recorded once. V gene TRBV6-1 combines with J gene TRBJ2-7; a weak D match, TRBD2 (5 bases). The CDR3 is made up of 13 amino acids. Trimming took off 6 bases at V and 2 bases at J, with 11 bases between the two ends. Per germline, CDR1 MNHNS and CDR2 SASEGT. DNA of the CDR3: TGTGCCAGCAGCCGCGGGCTAACCTACGAGCAGTACTTC. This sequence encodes CASSRGLTYEQYF.

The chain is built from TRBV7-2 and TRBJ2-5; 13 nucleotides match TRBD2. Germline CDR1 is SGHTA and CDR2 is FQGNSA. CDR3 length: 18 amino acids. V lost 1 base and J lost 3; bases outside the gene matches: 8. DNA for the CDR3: TGTGCCAGCAGCTTAGGGAGGTTCGGACTAGCGGGAGAAGAGACCCAGTACTTC. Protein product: CASSLGRFGLAGEETQYF. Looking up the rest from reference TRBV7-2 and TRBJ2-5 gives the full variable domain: GAGVSQSPSNKVTEKGKDVELRCDPISGHTALYWYRQSLGQGLEFLIYFQGNSAPDKSGLPSDRFSAERTGGSVSTLTIQRTQQEDSAVYLCASSLGRFGLAGEETQYFGPGTRLLVL.

CDR3 in amino acids: CASSLEGFGELFF. In nucleotides, the CDR3 is TGTGCCAGCAGCTTAGAAGGGTTTGGGGAGCTGTTTTTT. The chain joins TRBV7-9 to TRBJ1-3; D is unresolved. The DNA matches TRBJ2-2 better at its end, which makes the J call doubtful. Germline V gives CDR1 SEHNR, CDR2 FQNEAQ (reference sequence). The CDR3 runs 13 residues.

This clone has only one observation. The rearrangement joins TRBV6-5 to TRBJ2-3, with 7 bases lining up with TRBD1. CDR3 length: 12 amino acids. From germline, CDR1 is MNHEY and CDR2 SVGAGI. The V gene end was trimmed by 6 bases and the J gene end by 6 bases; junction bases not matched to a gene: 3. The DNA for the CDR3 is TGTGCCAGCAGAGGGGGCTGGGATACGCAGTATTTT. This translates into CASRGGWDTQYF.

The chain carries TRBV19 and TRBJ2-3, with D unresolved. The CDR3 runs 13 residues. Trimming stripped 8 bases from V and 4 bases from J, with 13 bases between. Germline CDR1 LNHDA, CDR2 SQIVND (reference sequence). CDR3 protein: CASSSRLADTQYF. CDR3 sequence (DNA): TGTGCCAGTTCATCCCGCCTAGCAGATACGCAGTATTTT.

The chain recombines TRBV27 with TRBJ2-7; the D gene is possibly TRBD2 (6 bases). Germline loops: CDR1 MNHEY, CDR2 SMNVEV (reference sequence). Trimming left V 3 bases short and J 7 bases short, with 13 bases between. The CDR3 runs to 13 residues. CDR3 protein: CASSLGYGGEQYF. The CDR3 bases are TGTGCCAGCAGTTTGGGCTACGGGGGAGAGCAGTACTTC.

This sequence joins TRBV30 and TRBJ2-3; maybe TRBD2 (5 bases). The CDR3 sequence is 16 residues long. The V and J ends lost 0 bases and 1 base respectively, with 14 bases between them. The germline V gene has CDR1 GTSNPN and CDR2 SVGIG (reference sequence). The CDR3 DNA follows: TGTGCCTGGAGTGTACTTGGGAGTACGGGCACAGATACGCAGTATTTT. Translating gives CAWSVLGSTGTDTQYF.